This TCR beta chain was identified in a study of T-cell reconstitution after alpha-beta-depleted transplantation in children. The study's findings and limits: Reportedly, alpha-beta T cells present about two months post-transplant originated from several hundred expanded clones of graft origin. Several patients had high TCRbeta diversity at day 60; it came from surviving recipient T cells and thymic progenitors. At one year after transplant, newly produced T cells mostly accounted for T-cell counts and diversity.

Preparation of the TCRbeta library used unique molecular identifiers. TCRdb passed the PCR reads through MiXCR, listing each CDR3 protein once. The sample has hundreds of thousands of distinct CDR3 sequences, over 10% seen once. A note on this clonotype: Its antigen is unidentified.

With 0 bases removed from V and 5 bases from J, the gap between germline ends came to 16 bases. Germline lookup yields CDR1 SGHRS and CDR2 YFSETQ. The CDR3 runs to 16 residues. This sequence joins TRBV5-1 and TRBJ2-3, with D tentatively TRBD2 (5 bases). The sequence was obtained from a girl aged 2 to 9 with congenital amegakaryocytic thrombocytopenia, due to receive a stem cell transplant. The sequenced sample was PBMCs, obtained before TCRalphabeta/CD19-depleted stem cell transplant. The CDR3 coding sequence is TGCGCCAGCAGCTTGGAATCGGGCCCCGAGGGAGATACGCAGTATTTT. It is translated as CASSLESGPEGDTQYF.